What follows is one T cell receptor beta chain and its context. Its antigen is unidentified. Germline values: CDR1 SGHRS, CDR2 YFSETQ. The CDR3 consists of 14 residues. V was pared by 4 bases and J by 5 bases, with 9 bases of the junction left unmatched. PCR amplification relied on 60 Vbeta primers (plus 13 Jbeta primers). Sequencing was performed with immunoSEQ multiplex PCR; in TCRdb, only in-frame clones are kept and a portion is missing. The profile shows around 150,000 clones, 80% to 90% of them singletons. This sample was taken from a study of cytomegalovirus exposure and HLA in healthy donors. Overall study results and limits: The records held CMV serostatus as the only immune exposure information.

Sample: PBMCs. The V call is TRBV5-1, the J call TRBJ2-7; TRBD1 aligns across 7 bases. This receptor was taken from a woman between 18 and 29 years old in good health and CMV-seronegative. The CDR3 here is CASSDRDLVHEQYF. CDR3 DNA: TGCGCCAGCAGCGACAGGGATCTAGTACACGAGCAGTACTTC. The full variable domain, rest sourced from reference TRBV5-1 and TRBJ2-7, is KAGVTQTPRYLIKTRGQQVTLSCSPISGHRSVSWYQQTPGQGLQFLFEYFSETQRNKGNFPGRFSGRQFSNSRSEMNVSTLELGDSALYLCASSDRDLVHEQYFGPGTRLTVT.